The sample holds many counts of the clone carrying this T cell receptor (beta chain). As yet, its antigen is unknown. The data originate from a study of identical twins. One entry per CDR3 protein, called by TCRdb with MiXCR from the 5' RACE reads. The sample gives around 95,000 distinct CDR3 sequences, 5.9% of which show up once; roughly 12% is in the top ten. Study-wide results and limits: Whereas memory repertoires showed no such difference, abundant cord blood beta clonotypes carried fewer insertions.

The receptor comes from a woman aged 50 to 65 in good health. The material sequenced was memory T cells sorted from blood.

The CDR3 region has the DNA TGCGCCAGCAGCCAAGAACCAGCCTACTACGAGCAGTACTTC. Residues: CASSQEPAYYEQYF. The rearrangement links TRBV4-1 to TRBJ2-7; D gene ambiguous. Germline V gene data show CDR1 as MGHRA and CDR2 as YSYEKL. Between the trimmed V and J ends, which lost 0 bases and 3 bases, there was a span of 9 bases. CDR3 length equals 14 residues.